The T cell receptor beta chain under discussion was sequenced for a study of blood T cell repertoires in COVID-19. A single count supports this clone. From germline, CDR1 is SGHTA and CDR2 FQGNSA. The CDR3 is 13 amino acids. V was trimmed by 5 bases and J by 3 bases, leaving 10 bases between them. Clones were sequenced by immunoSEQ multiplex PCR, and TCRdb holds only the in-frame ones, with some missing. The table records about 50,000 clones, about 79% of them present only once. Sequencing was carried out using peripheral blood. This chain connects TRBV7-2 to TRBJ2-5; maybe TRBD1 (5 bases). The source is a human donor in a cohort sampled during active COVID-19. The CDR3 DNA sequence: TGTGCCAGCAGCACAGGACGGGAAGAGACCCAGTACTTC. Encoded protein: CASSTGREETQYF.